This paragraph covers one T cell receptor beta chain sequence. These data are taken from a study of blood T cell repertoires in COVID-19. For the study at large: Samples taken during acute and convalescent COVID-19 were collected in the United States, Italy and Spain. From T cells, B-cell-depleted T cells, or PBMCs came the material, which was cDNA or gDNA.

The V and J ends lost 4 bases and 3 bases respectively, with 10 bases between them. The V gene's germline CDR1 is GTSNPN and CDR2 SVGIG (reference sequence). The CDR3 contains 13 residues. Methods used by the authors: Counts of nucleated cells, estimated from reference gene primer amplification, were obtained. Some clones are missing from TCRdb's copy, which holds only in-frame ones; the method was immunoSEQ multiplex PCR. The D gene and trimming were derived from the DNA, and the V and J assignments and clone size from that table. The sample includes fewer than 150,000 clones, 60% to 80% of them seen just once.

V gene TRBV30 combines with J gene TRBJ1-5; D gene ambiguous. This TCR was recovered from a man aged 55 to 70 who had recovered from COVID-19. The sequenced sample was peripheral blood. DNA of the CDR3: TGTGCCTGGAAGGCGGCGGACAATCAGCCCCAGCATTTT. It specifies CAWKAADNQPQHF.